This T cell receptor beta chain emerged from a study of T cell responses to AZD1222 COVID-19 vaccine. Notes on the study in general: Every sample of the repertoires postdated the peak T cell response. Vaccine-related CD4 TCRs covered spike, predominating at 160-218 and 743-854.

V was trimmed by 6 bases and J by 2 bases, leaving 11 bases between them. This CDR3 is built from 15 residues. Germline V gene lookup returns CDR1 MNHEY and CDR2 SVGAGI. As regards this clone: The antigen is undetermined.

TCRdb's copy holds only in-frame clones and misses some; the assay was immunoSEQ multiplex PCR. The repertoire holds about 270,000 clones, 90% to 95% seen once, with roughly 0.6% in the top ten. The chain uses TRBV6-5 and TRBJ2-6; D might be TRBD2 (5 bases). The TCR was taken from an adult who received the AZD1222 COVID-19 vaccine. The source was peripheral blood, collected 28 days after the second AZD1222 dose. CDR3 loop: CASSPEGAGANVLTF. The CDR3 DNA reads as TGTGCCAGCAGCCCCGAGGGAGCTGGGGCCAACGTCCTGACTTTC.